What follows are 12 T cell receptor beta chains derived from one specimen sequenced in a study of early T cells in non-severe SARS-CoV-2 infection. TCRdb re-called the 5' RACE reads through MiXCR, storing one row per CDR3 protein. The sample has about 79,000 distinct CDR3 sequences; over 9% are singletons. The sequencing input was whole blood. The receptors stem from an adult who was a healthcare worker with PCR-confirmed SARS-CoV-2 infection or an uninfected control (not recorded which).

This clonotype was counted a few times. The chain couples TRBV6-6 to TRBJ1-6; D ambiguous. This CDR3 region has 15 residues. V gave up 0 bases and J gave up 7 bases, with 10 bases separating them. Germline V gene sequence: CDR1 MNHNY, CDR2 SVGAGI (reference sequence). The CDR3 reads CASSYSTQSNSPLHF. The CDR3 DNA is TGTGCCAGCAGTTACTCGACACAGTCCAATTCACCCCTCCACTTT.

DNA of the CDR3: TGTGCCAGCTTGGGACGGGGAAATCAGCCCCAGCATTTT. Encoded protein: CASLGRGNQPQHF. The chain has TRBV2 and TRBJ1-5; perhaps TRBD1 as D (5 bases). Per germline, CDR1 SNHLY and CDR2 FYNNEI. V was pared by 8 bases and J by 4 bases, with 12 bases between. CDR3 length: 13 residues.

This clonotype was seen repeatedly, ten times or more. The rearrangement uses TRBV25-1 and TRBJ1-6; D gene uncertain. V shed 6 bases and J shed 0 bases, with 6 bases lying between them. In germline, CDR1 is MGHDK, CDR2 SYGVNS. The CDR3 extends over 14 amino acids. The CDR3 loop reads CASRLSSYNSPLHF. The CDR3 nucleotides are TGTGCCAGCAGGCTAAGCTCCTATAATTCACCCCTCCACTTT.

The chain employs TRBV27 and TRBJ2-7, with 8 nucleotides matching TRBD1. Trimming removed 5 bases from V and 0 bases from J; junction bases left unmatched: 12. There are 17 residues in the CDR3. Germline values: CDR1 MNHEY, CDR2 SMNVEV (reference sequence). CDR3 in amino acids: CASSPGQGAFSSYEQYF. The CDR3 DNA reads TGTGCCAGCAGTCCCGGACAGGGCGCCTTTAGCTCCTACGAGCAGTACTTC.

The CDR3 is CTSSHSLGLPLPPEDNQPQHF. The DNA of the CDR3 is TGCACCAGCAGCCATTCCCTGGGTTTACCTCTTCCCCCAGAGGACAATCAGCCCCAGCATTTT. The chain links TRBV1 to TRBJ1-5; TRBD1, the table's D call, lacks a check against the DNA. TRBV1 is tagged as a pseudogene. This CDR3 comprises 21 residues.

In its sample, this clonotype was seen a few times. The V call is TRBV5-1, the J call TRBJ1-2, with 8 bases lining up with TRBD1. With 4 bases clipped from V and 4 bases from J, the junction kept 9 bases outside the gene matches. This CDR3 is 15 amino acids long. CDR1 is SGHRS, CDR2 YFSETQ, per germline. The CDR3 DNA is TGCGCCAGCAGCCCCGGACAGGGAGACTCCTATGGCTACACCTTC. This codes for CASSPGQGDSYGYTF.

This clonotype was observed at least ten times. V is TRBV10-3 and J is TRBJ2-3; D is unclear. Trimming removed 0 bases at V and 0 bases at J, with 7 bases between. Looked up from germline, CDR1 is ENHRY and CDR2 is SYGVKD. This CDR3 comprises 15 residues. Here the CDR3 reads CAISESGHSTDTQYF. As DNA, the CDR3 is TGTGCCATCAGTGAGTCAGGGCATAGCACAGATACGCAGTATTTT.

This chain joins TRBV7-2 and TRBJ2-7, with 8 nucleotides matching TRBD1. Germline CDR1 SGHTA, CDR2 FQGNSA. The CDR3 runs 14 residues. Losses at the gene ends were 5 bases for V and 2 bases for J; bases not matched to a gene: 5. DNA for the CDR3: TGTGCCAGCAGCCTAGACAGGGGTCCCTACGAGCAGTACTTC. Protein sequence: CASSLDRGPYEQYF.

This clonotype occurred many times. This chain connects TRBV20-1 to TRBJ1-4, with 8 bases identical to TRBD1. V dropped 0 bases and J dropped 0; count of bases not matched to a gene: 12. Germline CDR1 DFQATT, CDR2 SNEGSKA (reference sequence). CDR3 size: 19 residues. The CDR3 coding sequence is TGCAGTGCTAGAGATCAGTGGGGCAGGGGGCTTACAACTAATGAAAAACTGTTTTTT. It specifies CSARDQWGRGLTTNEKLFF.

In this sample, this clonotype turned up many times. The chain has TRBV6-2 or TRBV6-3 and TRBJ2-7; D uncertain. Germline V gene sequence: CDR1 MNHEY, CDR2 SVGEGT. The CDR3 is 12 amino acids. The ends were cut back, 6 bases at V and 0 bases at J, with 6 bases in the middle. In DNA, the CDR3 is TGTGCCAGCAGCCTCAGCTCCTACGAGCAGTACTTC. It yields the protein CASSLSSYEQYF.

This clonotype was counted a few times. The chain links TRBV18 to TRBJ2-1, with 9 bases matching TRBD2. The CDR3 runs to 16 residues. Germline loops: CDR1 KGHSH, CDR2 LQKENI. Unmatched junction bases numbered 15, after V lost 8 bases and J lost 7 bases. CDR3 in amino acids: CASRPSLAGGRNEQFF. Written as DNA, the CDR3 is TGTGCCAGCCGACCTTCACTCGCGGGGGGGCGTAATGAGCAGTTCTTC.

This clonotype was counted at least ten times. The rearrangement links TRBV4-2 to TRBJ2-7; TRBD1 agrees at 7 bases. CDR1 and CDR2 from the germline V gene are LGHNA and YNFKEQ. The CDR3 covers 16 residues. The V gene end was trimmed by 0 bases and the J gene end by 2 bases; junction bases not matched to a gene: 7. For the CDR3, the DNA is TGTGCCAGCAGCCAAGAATCGACAGGGCGGGCCTACGAGCAGTACTTC. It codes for CASSQESTGRAYEQYF.